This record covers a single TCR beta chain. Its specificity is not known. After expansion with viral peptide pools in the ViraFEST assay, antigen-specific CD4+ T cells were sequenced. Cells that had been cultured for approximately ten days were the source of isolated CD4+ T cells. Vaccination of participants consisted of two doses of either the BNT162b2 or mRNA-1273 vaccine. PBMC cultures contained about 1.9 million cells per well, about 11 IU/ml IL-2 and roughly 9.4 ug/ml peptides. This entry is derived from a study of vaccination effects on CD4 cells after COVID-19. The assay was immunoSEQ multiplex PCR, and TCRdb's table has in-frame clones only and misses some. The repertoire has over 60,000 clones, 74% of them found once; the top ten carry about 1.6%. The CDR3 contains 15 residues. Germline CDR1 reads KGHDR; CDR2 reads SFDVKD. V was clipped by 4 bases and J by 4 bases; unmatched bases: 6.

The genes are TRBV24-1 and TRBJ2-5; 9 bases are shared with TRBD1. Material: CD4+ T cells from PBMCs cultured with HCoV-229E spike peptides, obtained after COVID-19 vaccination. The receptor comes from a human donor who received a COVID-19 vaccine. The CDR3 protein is CATSEHRGPGETQYF. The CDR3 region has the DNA TGTGCCACCAGTGAACACAGGGGGCCGGGAGAGACCCAGTACTTC.